The entry below gives a single TCR beta chain sequence along with its context. This sample is part of a study of blood T cell repertoires in COVID-19. Overall study: The analysed material was cDNA or gDNA that came from T cells, B-cell-depleted T cells, or PBMCs.

Participants, about 18 to 100 years old, spanned around 25 US areas. Cohort placement rested on clinical history that participants reported themselves. Two consecutive negative NP/OP PCR tests, clearance, or resolved symptoms defined Cohort 3 recovery. Assay: immunoSEQ multiplex PCR; the TCRdb copy retains only in-frame clones and omits some. The sample includes hundreds of thousands of clones, more than 85% of them seen just once. CDR3 length: 16 residues. From germline, CDR1 is MDHEN and CDR2 SYDVKM. V lost 1 base to trimming and J lost 5 bases, with 17 bases between them. The specimen was PBMCs or T cells enriched from blood (not recorded which). The rearrangement links TRBV28 to TRBJ1-1; D unclear. The origin of this receptor is a woman between 50 and 59 years old who had recovered from COVID-19. CDR3 bases: TGTGCCAGCAGTTTATACTATTCTTCGGCTCGGACTGAAGCTTTCTTT. Translated: CASSLYYSSARTEAFF.